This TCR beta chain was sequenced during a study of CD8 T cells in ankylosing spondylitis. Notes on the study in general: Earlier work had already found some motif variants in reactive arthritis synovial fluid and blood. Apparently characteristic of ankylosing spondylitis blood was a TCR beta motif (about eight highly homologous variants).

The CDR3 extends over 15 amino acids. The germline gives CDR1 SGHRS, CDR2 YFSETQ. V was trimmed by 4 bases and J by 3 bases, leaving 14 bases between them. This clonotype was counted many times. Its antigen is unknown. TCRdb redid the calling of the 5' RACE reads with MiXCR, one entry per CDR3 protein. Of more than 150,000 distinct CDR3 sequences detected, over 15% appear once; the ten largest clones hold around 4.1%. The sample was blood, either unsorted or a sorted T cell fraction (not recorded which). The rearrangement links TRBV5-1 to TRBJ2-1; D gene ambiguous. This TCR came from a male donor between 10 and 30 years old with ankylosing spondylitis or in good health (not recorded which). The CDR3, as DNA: TGCGCCAGCAGCCCCGCAGGCGGATACTACAATGAGCAGTTCTTC. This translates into CASSPAGGYYNEQFF.